Below, 26 T cell receptor beta chains from the same sample are listed, as sequenced in a study of blood T cell repertoires in COVID-19. Sequenced by immunoSEQ multiplex PCR; TCRdb stores in-frame clones only, minus some. The sample lists about 140,000 clones; approximately 84% were seen once. Sequenced: peripheral blood. Every receptor here comes from a woman aged 55-70 years with acute or convalescent COVID-19.

This clone was observed at least ten times. The chain has TRBV28 and TRBJ2-7, with a tentative D call TRBD1 (5 bases). V was shortened by 6 bases and J by 0 bases, with 12 bases between the two germline ends. Germline loops: CDR1 MDHEN, CDR2 SYDVKM. The CDR3 consists of 14 residues. In nucleotides, the CDR3 is TGTGCCAGCAGCCACCCGGACAACTCCTACGAGCAGTACTTC. Residues: CASSHPDNSYEQYF.

The chain uses TRBV4-1 and TRBJ1-1; TRBD1 aligns across 7 bases. With V trimmed by 3 bases and J by 1 base, 5 bases remained unmatched. Germline CDR1 MGHRA, CDR2 YSYEKL. The CDR3 loop spans 15 amino acids. As DNA, the CDR3 is TGCGCCAGCAGCCATGCAGGGGGGACGAACACTGAAGCTTTCTTT. Translating gives CASSHAGGTNTEAFF.

The rearrangement uses TRBV3-1 (or the pseudogene TRBV3-2) and TRBJ2-7; no clear D gene. The V gene's germline CDR1 is LGHDT and CDR2 YNNKEL (reference sequence). This CDR3 region has 13 residues. Trimming shortened V by 4 bases and J by 9 bases, and 16 bases separated the two germline ends. This CDR3 is CASSPGSTSGQYF. CDR3 sequence (DNA): TGTGCCAGCAGCCCTGGGTCCACGTCGGGGCAGTACTTC.

The chain links TRBV7-8 to TRBJ1-5; 9 nucleotides align to TRBD1. V trimming: 5 bases; J trimming: 3 bases; junction bases outside the gene matches: 5. CDR3 size: 15 residues. The V gene's germline CDR1 is SGHVS and CDR2 FQNEAQ. The chain's CDR3 is CASSHRDRDNQPQHF. The CDR3 DNA reads TGTGCCAGCAGCCACCGGGACAGGGACAATCAGCCCCAGCATTTT.

This clone showed up just a few times. V usage is TRBV7-9 and J usage is TRBJ2-3; 10 nucleotides line up with TRBD1. The CDR3 contains 15 residues. The V gene's germline CDR1 is SEHNR and CDR2 FQNEAQ (reference sequence). V lost 5 bases to trimming and J lost 3 bases; unmatched junction nucleotides: 5. CDR3 DNA: TGTGCCAGCAGCCCCAGACAGGGGGCAACAGATACGCAGTATTTT. As protein: CASSPRQGATDTQYF.

The rearrangement links TRBV5-1 to TRBJ2-3; 10 nucleotides match TRBD2. CDR1 and CDR2 from the germline V gene are SGHRS and YFSETQ. The CDR3 loop spans 16 amino acids. Germline trimming cut 2 bases from V and 2 bases from J; bases unmatched to any gene: 5. The CDR3 coding sequence is TGCGCCAGCAGCTTAGAAGCGGGAGGGGCCACAGATACGCAGTATTTT. Translated, it gives CASSLEAGGATDTQYF.

This clone has a handful of counts. V is TRBV10-3 and J is TRBJ2-2, with D unresolved. Germline lookup yields CDR1 ENHRY and CDR2 SYGVKD. This CDR3 has 15 residues. V was shortened by 6 bases and J by 1 base, with 12 bases between the two germline ends. CDR3 loop: CAIRLSVENTGELFF. The CDR3 bases are TGTGCCATCAGATTGAGCGTGGAGAACACCGGGGAGCTGTTTTTT.

The CDR3 nucleotides are TGTGCCAGCAGTCCATGGACACCCGGCACTGATCAGCCCCAGCATTTT. Its translation: CASSPWTPGTDQPQHF. The chain is built from TRBV27 and TRBJ1-5; tentatively, D is TRBD1 (5 bases). The length of the CDR3 is 16 residues. The V end lost 5 bases, the J end lost 5 bases, and 19 bases lay between the germline ends. The germline V gene encodes CDR1 MNHEY and CDR2 SMNVEV (reference sequence).

The J gene is TRBJ2-5, the V gene TRBV7-6; TRBD2 aligns across 14 bases. After removal of 1 base from V and 7 bases from J, the junction contained 5 bases not matched to a gene. This CDR3 comprises 16 residues. Germline V gene lookup returns CDR1 SGHVS and CDR2 FNYEAQ. This chain's CDR3 is CASSLGLAGGPGTQYF. For the CDR3, the DNA is TGTGCCAGCAGCTTAGGACTAGCGGGAGGGCCGGGGACCCAGTACTTC.

This sequence joins TRBV11-2 and TRBJ1-5; D is undetermined. CDR3 size: 16 residues. The V gene's germline CDR1 is SGHAT and CDR2 FQNNGV. V lost 1 base and J lost 1, with 11 bases in between. The CDR3 loop is CASSLGTVRSNQPQHF. The CDR3 coding sequence is TGTGCCAGCAGCTTAGGCACCGTACGGAGCAATCAGCCCCAGCATTTT.

The genes are TRBV11-2 and TRBJ2-1; D call uncertain. V dropped 2 bases and J dropped 0 bases, with 11 bases sitting between them. Germline CDR1 and CDR2: SGHAT and FQNNGV. This CDR3 spans 16 amino acids. The DNA for the CDR3 is TGTGCCAGCAGCTTAAGGAGAGATAGCTCCTACAATGAGCAGTTCTTC. Protein sequence: CASSLRRDSSYNEQFF.

This clone was seen more than once but under ten times. The chain employs TRBV29-1 and TRBJ2-1; TRBD2 aligns across 8 bases. The J segment lost 3 bases and the V segment lost 7 bases, leaving 5 bases of the junction unmatched. Germline values: CDR1 SQVTM, CDR2 ANQGSEA. CDR3 length: 13 amino acids. CDR3 protein: CSALTSVYNEQFF. The CDR3 DNA is TGCAGCGCGTTGACTAGCGTCTACAATGAGCAGTTCTTC.

In this sample, this clone turned up a few times. V usage is TRBV2 and J usage is TRBJ2-7, with D possibly matching TRBD1 (6 bases). V dropped 8 bases and J dropped 0 bases, with 14 bases sitting between them. Germline V gene sequence: CDR1 SNHLY, CDR2 FYNNEI. The CDR3 length is 14 residues. This chain's CDR3 is CASPQGPSSYEQYF. CDR3 nucleotides: TGTGCCAGCCCCCAGGGGCCCAGCTCCTACGAGCAGTACTTC. Combining the CDR3 with reference TRBV2 and TRBJ2-7 gives the whole variable domain EPEVTQTPSHQVTQMGQEVILRCVPISNHLYFYWYRQILGQKVEFLVSFYNNEISEKSEIFDDQFSVERPDGSNFTLKIRSTKLEDSAMYFCASPQGPSSYEQYFGPGTRLTVT.

This chain joins TRBV5-1 and TRBJ2-7, with D tentatively TRBD2 (6 bases). Germline CDR1 and CDR2: SGHRS and YFSETQ. The CDR3 is 13 amino acids. Trimming cost V 4 bases and J 2 bases, with 10 bases left between them. The CDR3 is CASSRSGTYEQYF. The CDR3 DNA follows: TGCGCCAGCAGCCGTAGCGGAACCTACGAGCAGTACTTC.

A word on this clone: Other DNA sequences within the sample encode an identical CDR3. The gene calls are TRBV20-1 and TRBJ2-7, with no clear D. The CDR3 consists of 11 residues. Deletions cut 3 bases from V and 2 bases from J, with 5 bases between. The germline V gene encodes CDR1 DFQATT and CDR2 SNEGSKA (reference sequence). This CDR3 reads CSASGAYEQYF. The DNA of the CDR3 is TGCAGTGCTAGCGGAGCCTACGAGCAGTACTTC.

The V gene is TRBV18, the J gene TRBJ1-5, with 9 bases that match TRBD1. The V segment lost 6 bases and the J segment 1 base; nucleotides outside the gene matches: 16. Germline V gene data show CDR1 as KGHSH and CDR2 as LQKENI. CDR3 size: 19 residues. This CDR3 reads CASSPRGTGSIGSNQPQHF. The CDR3 nucleotides read TGTGCCAGCTCCCCCCGTGGGACAGGGAGTATCGGGAGCAATCAGCCCCAGCATTTT.

CDR3 sequence: CASSYMPGHRSYEQYF. The CDR3 nucleotides are TGTGCCAGCAGTTATATGCCTGGGCACCGCTCCTACGAGCAGTACTTC. The rearrangement links TRBV7-9 to TRBJ2-7; D gene unclear. Trimming removed 6 bases from V and 0 bases from J, with 18 bases in between. Germline V lookup: CDR1 SEHNR, CDR2 FQNEAQ (reference sequence). CDR3 length: 16 residues.

V and J are TRBV11-2 and TRBJ2-7; the D gene is possibly TRBD2 (5 bases). Germline assignment: CDR1 SGHAT and CDR2 FQNNGV. Between the trimmed V and J ends, which lost 2 bases and 2 bases, there was a span of 13 bases. This CDR3 spans 15 amino acids. The CDR3 nucleotides are TGTGCCAGCAGCTTATTTCCTAGCCCGGCCTACGAGCAGTACTTC. This gives the protein CASSLFPSPAYEQYF.

This clone was counted between two and nine times. V is TRBV19 and J is TRBJ2-1; 7 bases fit TRBD2. Germline CDR1 is LNHDA and CDR2 is SQIVND (reference sequence). Trimming at V came to 3 bases and at J to 6 bases, leaving 5 bases not matched to a gene. CDR3 size: 14 residues. The CDR3 sequence: CASSIGLEGNEQFF. CDR3 in DNA: TGTGCCAGTAGTATTGGACTAGAGGGCAATGAGCAGTTCTTC.

This chain links TRBV6-6 with TRBJ2-7; 14 bases fit TRBD2. CDR1 is MNHNY and CDR2 is SVGAGI in the germline V gene (reference sequence). The CDR3 covers 16 residues. V shed 5 bases and J 6 bases; nucleotides not matched to a gene: 9. The CDR3 protein is CASSHPGLAGVGEQYF. The CDR3 nucleotides read TGTGCCAGCAGTCACCCGGGACTAGCGGGGGTGGGCGAGCAGTACTTC.

This chain uses TRBV7-3 with TRBJ1-1; weak D call: TRBD1 (5 bases). The CDR3 has 13 residues. The ends were cut back, 6 bases at V and 2 bases at J, with 10 bases in the middle. In germline, CDR1 is SGHTA, CDR2 FQGTGA. The DNA of the CDR3 is TGTGCCAGCAGGTTCAGGGTTAACACTGAAGCTTTCTTT. Its protein is CASRFRVNTEAFF.

The chain is built from TRBV20-1 and TRBJ2-1; possible D gene TRBD2, 6 bases. Germline-derived CDR1 and CDR2 are DFQATT and SNEGSKA (reference sequence). The V gene lost 6 bases and the J gene lost 11 bases, with 14 bases spanning the gap. The CDR3 loop spans 11 amino acids. The CDR3 protein is CSAELATKQFF. The CDR3 DNA reads TGCAGTGCCGAACTAGCAACTAAGCAGTTCTTC.

The chain has TRBV30 and TRBJ2-3; TRBD2 agrees at 12 bases. The V gene's germline CDR1 is GTSNPN and CDR2 SVGIG (reference sequence). V gave up 8 bases and J gave up 10 bases; unmatched junction bases: 16. CDR3 length equals 15 residues. CDR3 sequence reads: CAGVRRTSGKIAQYF. CDR3 sequence (DNA): TGTGCCGGGGTCCGTCGGACTAGCGGGAAAATAGCGCAGTATTTT.

V and J are TRBV18 and TRBJ2-7, with a tentative D call TRBD2 (5 bases). Germline loops: CDR1 KGHSH, CDR2 LQKENI. The CDR3 is 13 amino acids. V was cut by 6 bases and J by 2 bases, with 11 bases left in between. In DNA, the CDR3 is TGTGCCAGCTCGTCGGAGGTACCCTACGAGCAGTACTTC. This encodes CASSSEVPYEQYF.

The chain has TRBV4-1 and TRBJ1-1; no reliable D call. Germline V gives CDR1 MGHRA, CDR2 YSYEKL. V lost 1 base, J lost 4 bases, and 7 bases lay in between. The CDR3 is 13 residues long. CDR3 region: CASSQVSGTEAFF. The DNA for the CDR3 is TGCGCCAGCAGCCAAGTAAGCGGCACTGAAGCTTTCTTT.

This chain uses TRBV11-2 with TRBJ2-1; D is uncertain. This CDR3 contains 13 residues. V was pared by 3 bases and J by 10 bases, with 13 bases between. Germline CDR1 SGHAT, CDR2 FQNNGV. The CDR3 reads CASSFSRLGEQFF. The CDR3 nucleotides read TGTGCCAGCAGCTTCTCCCGCCTGGGCGAGCAGTTCTTC.